This T cell receptor (beta chain) originates from a study of blood T cells in healthy people across ages. Study-wide points: Higher diversity, along with more naive CD4+ cells, distinguished long-lived donors from aged donors.

This clonotype was recorded a few times. What it recognizes is unknown. With a J-beta primer mix and a sample-barcoded 5' primer, a second PCR ran 7 to 11 cycles. A minimum of 3 million CDR3-containing paired-end reads was obtained for each sample. TCRdb processed the 5' RACE reads anew with MiXCR; each CDR3 protein has one entry. The repertoire holds 700,000 to 850,000 distinct CDR3 sequences, with around 34% as singletons. This CDR3 is built from 16 residues. J lost 2 bases, V lost 6 bases, and 9 bases had no gene match. The sequence derives from a man aged 18 to 29 in good health. Specimen: blood. The chain recombines TRBV12-3 or TRBV12-4 with TRBJ2-3, with 9 nucleotides matching TRBD1. The CDR3, as DNA: TGTGCCAGCAGCACGCACCGGGACAGGGACACAGATACGCAGTATTTT. Translation gives CASSTHRDRDTDTQYF.